The next 7 T cell receptor beta chains were all read from a single sample in a study of T-cell memory formation after mild COVID-19. TCRdb ran MiXCR on the 5' RACE reads and lists one entry per CDR3 protein. The table records about 240,000 distinct CDR3 sequences, roughly 9.4% of them present only once. The specimen was PBMCs or a T cell subset sorted from them (not recorded which). These receptor sequences come from a man aged 18 to 35 who had mild COVID-19 (a few samples of this study predate the infection). Cell type and time point are not known.

This clonotype has a handful of counts. The chain couples TRBV29-1 to TRBJ2-7; 9 positions match TRBD1. The trim removed 5 bases at V and 3 bases at J, leaving 5 bases unmatched. Per germline, CDR1 SQVTM and CDR2 ANQGSEA. The length of the CDR3 is 13 residues. The CDR3 DNA reads TGCAGCGTTTTGGGACAGGGTGTCTACGAGCAGTACTTC. This translates into CSVLGQGVYEQYF.

The chain has TRBV9 and TRBJ1-2; 7 bases match TRBD1. This CDR3 comprises 14 residues. V lost 3 bases and J lost 0; bases outside the gene matches: 2. The germline V gene has CDR1 SGDLS and CDR2 YYNGEE. This CDR3 reads CASSAGQSNYGYTF. CDR3 sequence (DNA): TGTGCCAGCAGCGCGGGACAGTCTAACTATGGCTACACCTTC.

This chain uses TRBV2 with TRBJ1-1, with no clear D. CDR1 is SNHLY, CDR2 FYNNEI, per germline. The CDR3 extends over 14 amino acids. Trimming pared 0 bases from V and 0 bases from J, leaving 5 bases between. The CDR3 DNA follows: TGTGCCAGCAGTGAAGCATACCTGAACACTGAAGCTTTCTTT. This codes for CASSEAYLNTEAFF.

The chain couples TRBV5-1 to TRBJ2-1; D is perhaps TRBD2 (6 bases). CDR3 length: 15 amino acids. Germline CDR1 reads SGHRS; CDR2 reads YFSETQ. Trimming pared 7 bases from V and 6 bases from J, leaving 20 bases between. Here the CDR3 reads CASGRGRAGFNEQFF. CDR3 sequence (DNA): TGCGCCAGCGGAAGGGGACGAGCGGGTTTCAATGAGCAGTTCTTC.

In DNA, the CDR3 is TGCGCCAGCACGCCGGGACCCGGCGAGGAGACCCAGTACTTC. It yields the protein CASTPGPGEETQYF. This chain connects TRBV5-1 to TRBJ2-5, with D perhaps matching TRBD1 or TRBD2 (5 bases each). Per germline, CDR1 SGHRS and CDR2 YFSETQ. This CDR3 has 14 residues. Trimming shortened V by 6 bases and J by 5 bases, and 17 bases separated the two germline ends.

This clonotype was seen at least ten times. The chain employs TRBV7-3 and TRBJ1-4; D not resolved. The V and J ends lost 5 bases and 0 bases respectively, with 10 bases between them. The CDR3 has 15 residues. Germline V gene data show CDR1 as SGHTA and CDR2 as FQGTGA. The chain's CDR3 is CASSGNSATNEKLFF. As DNA, the CDR3 is TGTGCCAGCAGCGGTAACAGCGCAACTAATGAAAAACTGTTTTTT.

The chain recombines TRBV6-5 with TRBJ2-5, with D maybe TRBD2 (7 bases). Trimming removed 2 bases from V and 3 bases from J, with 13 bases in between. Germline lookup yields CDR1 MNHEY and CDR2 SVGAGI. This CDR3 spans 15 amino acids. The CDR3 region is CASSYVRGGEETQYF. In nucleotides, the CDR3 is TGTGCCAGCAGTTACGTAAGGGGGGGCGAAGAGACCCAGTACTTC.